The 21 T cell receptor beta chains presented below share a single source sample, sequenced in a study of cytotoxic CD8 clonotypes in ibrutinib-treated CLL. The assay was immunoSEQ multiplex PCR, and TCRdb's table has in-frame clones only and misses some. The data show roughly 23,000 clones, around 70% seen once. The specimen was PBMCs, collected before ibrutinib treatment. Receptors were obtained from a human donor with chronic lymphocytic leukemia.

Only one count was recorded for this clone. The genes are TRBV11-2 and TRBJ2-1; D is possibly TRBD1 or TRBD2 (5 bases each). Germline assignment: CDR1 SGHAT and CDR2 FQNNGV. The CDR3 length is 12 residues. V lost 3 bases, J lost 16 bases, and 16 bases lay in between. CDR3 nucleotides: TGTGCCAGCAGCTTTGACCACCCGGGGCTTTTCTTC. This sequence encodes CASSFDHPGLFF.

The CDR3 coding sequence is TGCGCCAGCAGCCTGGGGCCCGGCTCTGGAAACACCATATATTTT. Its protein product is CASSLGPGSGNTIYF. The gene calls are TRBV5-1 and TRBJ1-3; perhaps TRBD1 as D (5 bases). The germline V and J ends were trimmed by 4 bases and 0 bases, with 11 bases remaining between them. This CDR3 has 15 amino acids. Germline CDR1 reads SGHRS; CDR2 reads YFSETQ.

The chain carries TRBV9 and TRBJ2-1; D possibly corresponds to TRBD2 (5 bases). Trimming shortened V by 0 bases and J by 5 bases, and 12 bases separated the two germline ends. Germline CDR1 and CDR2: SGDLS and YYNGEE. The CDR3 sequence is 15 residues long. The CDR3 reads CASSVEWENHNEQFF. The CDR3 coding sequence is TGTGCCAGCAGCGTAGAGTGGGAGAACCACAATGAGCAGTTCTTC. Using reference TRBV9 and TRBJ2-1 for the parts outside the CDR3, the full variable domain is DSGVTQTPKHLITATGQRVTLRCSPRSGDLSVYWYQQSLDQGLQFLIQYYNGEERAKGNILERFSAQQFPDLHSELNLSSLELGDSALYFCASSVEWENHNEQFFGPGTRLTVL.

J is TRBJ1-2 and V is TRBV30, with D possibly TRBD1 on 5 matching bases. V was cut by 5 bases and J by 7 bases, with 8 bases left in between. The CDR3 runs 10 residues. Germline lookup yields CDR1 GTSNPN and CDR2 SVGIG (reference sequence). This CDR3 reads CAWGDVGYTF. The CDR3, as DNA: TGTGCCTGGGGGGACGTTGGCTACACCTTC. Full variable domain (outside the CDR3, taken from reference TRBV30 and TRBJ1-2): SQTIHQWPATLVQPVGSPLSLECTVEGTSNPNLYWYRQAAGRGLQLLFYSVGIGQISSEVPQNLSASRPQDRQFILSSKKLLLSDSGFYLCAWGDVGYTFGSGTRLTVV.

This chain connects TRBV11-2 to TRBJ2-2, with unresolved D. Germline CDR1 SGHAT, CDR2 FQNNGV. This CDR3 is built from 16 residues. Trimming removed 5 bases from V and 6 bases from J, with 19 bases in between. CDR3 sequence: CASSARVVGNPGELFF. CDR3 in DNA: TGTGCCAGCAGCGCGAGAGTTGTAGGGAATCCCGGGGAGCTGTTTTTT.

The CDR3 coding sequence is TGTGCCAGCAGCCCCACTAGCGGCCAAGAGACCCAGTACTTC. It specifies CASSPTSGQETQYF. The V gene is TRBV7-7, the J gene TRBJ2-5; TRBD2 matches at 8 bases. Per the germline V gene, CDR1 is SSHAT and CDR2 is FNYEAQ (reference sequence). V was pared by 5 bases and J by 1 base, with 3 bases of the junction left unmatched. The CDR3 extends over 14 amino acids.

The rearrangement uses TRBV27 and TRBJ2-5; 8 positions agree with TRBD1. The V and J ends lost 6 bases and 7 bases, in that order; junction bases with no gene match: 10. CDR1 is MNHEY, CDR2 SMNVEV, per germline (reference sequence). CDR3 length: 14 residues. This CDR3 reads CASSPRTGIGTQYF. The CDR3, as DNA: TGTGCCAGCAGCCCTCGGACAGGGATTGGGACCCAGTACTTC.

This clone was seen a handful of times. The V gene is TRBV18, the J gene TRBJ2-3, with 15 bases lining up with TRBD2. V lost 4 bases, J lost 11 bases, and 16 bases stayed unmatched. This CDR3 is 18 amino acids long. The germline V gene encodes CDR1 KGHSH and CDR2 LQKENI. The CDR3 here is CASSLFEPGTSGRMGQYF. The DNA for the CDR3 is TGTGCCAGCTCACTATTCGAACCCGGGACTAGCGGGAGGATGGGGCAGTATTTT.

By sample share, this clone is medium-sized. CDR3 in amino acids: CASSSTNSGRAGNEQFF. As DNA, the CDR3 is TGCGCCAGCAGCTCGACAAATAGCGGGAGGGCCGGAAATGAGCAGTTCTTC. This chain joins TRBV5-1 and TRBJ2-1, with 11 positions matching TRBD2. The germline CDR1 and CDR2 sequences are SGHRS and YFSETQ. The CDR3 is 17 amino acids. V was pared by 3 bases and J by 7 bases, with 12 bases of the junction left unmatched.

This clone was seen more than once but under ten times. The rearrangement uses TRBV9 and TRBJ2-7; tentative D call: TRBD2 (6 bases). The germline gives CDR1 SGDLS, CDR2 YYNGEE. V was trimmed by 6 bases and J by 4 bases, leaving 20 bases between them. The CDR3 has 15 amino acids. The CDR3 sequence: CASIPRGFFKYEQYF. In DNA, the CDR3 is TGTGCCAGCATCCCGCGGGGCTTTTTTAAGTACGAGCAGTACTTC.

This chain links TRBV28 with TRBJ1-4; TRBD1 agrees at 7 bases. This CDR3 spans 16 amino acids. The germline gives CDR1 MDHEN, CDR2 SYDVKM. The ends lost 4 bases at V and 10 bases at J; junction bases unmatched: 15. CDR3 residues: CASSYIPLNQGGKLFF. The CDR3 nucleotides read TGTGCCAGCAGTTATATCCCACTAAACCAGGGGGGAAAACTGTTTTTT.

As DNA, the CDR3 is TGTGCCAGCAGCAACGTGCGGGCTAGCGGGAGGGCCCGGGTTGCCGGGGAGCTGTTTTTT. It is translated as CASSNVRASGRARVAGELFF. The V call is TRBV5-4, the J call TRBJ2-2; 12 nucleotides align to TRBD2. This CDR3 is built from 20 residues. V lost 4 bases, J lost 6 bases, and 19 bases stayed unmatched. CDR1 is SGHNT, CDR2 YYREEE, per germline (reference sequence).

The chain is built from TRBV4-2 and TRBJ2-3; D unclear. CDR3 length: 16 residues. The V and J ends lost 1 base and 0 bases respectively, with 11 bases between them. The germline CDR1 and CDR2 sequences are LGHNA and YNFKEQ. CDR3 DNA sequence: TGTGCCAGCAGCCAAGTTCGGCTAGAAAGCACAGATACGCAGTATTTT. It yields the protein CASSQVRLESTDTQYF.

This clone has just a few counts. The V and J genes are TRBV2 and TRBJ1-2; D is unclear. The V gene's germline CDR1 is SNHLY and CDR2 FYNNEI. V lost 5 bases to trimming and J lost 8 bases, with 12 bases between them. The CDR3 extends over 12 amino acids. The CDR3 loop is CASSLDLGGYTF. Written as DNA, the CDR3 is TGTGCCAGCAGTTTGGACTTGGGGGGCTACACCTTC.

This clone has just a few counts. The chain joins TRBV28 to TRBJ1-2; 8 bases line up with TRBD1. CDR3 length equals 15 residues. Per the germline V gene, CDR1 is MDHEN and CDR2 is SYDVKM. Germline trimming cut 7 bases from V and 5 bases from J; bases unmatched to any gene: 12. CDR3 in DNA: TGTGCCAGCAATAAGGAGGACAGGGTATGGTATGGCTACACCTTC. Its protein product is CASNKEDRVWYGYTF.

J is TRBJ1-5 and V is TRBV28, with D unclear. Germline V lookup: CDR1 MDHEN, CDR2 SYDVKM. V was pared by 4 bases and J by 1 base, with 8 bases between. CDR3 length equals 14 residues. CDR3 nucleotides: TGTGCCAGCAGTTCTCTTAACAGCAATCAGCCCCAGCATTTT. It codes for CASSSLNSNQPQHF. Using reference TRBV28 and TRBJ1-5 for the parts outside the CDR3, the full variable domain is DVKVTQSSRYLVKRTGEKVFLECVQDMDHENMFWYRQDPGLGLRLIYFSYDVKMKEKGDIPEGYSVSREKKERFSLILESASTNQTSMYLCASSSLNSNQPQHFGDGTRLSIL.

The J gene is TRBJ2-5, the V gene TRBV28; 7 bases map to TRBD1. Unmatched junction bases numbered 7, after V lost 5 bases and J lost 7 bases. There are 13 residues in the CDR3. Germline V gene lookup returns CDR1 MDHEN and CDR2 SYDVKM. In DNA form, the CDR3 reads TGTGCCAGCAGTGCGACAGGGTTTGGGACCCAGTACTTC. Translated, it gives CASSATGFGTQYF.

V gene TRBV6-1 combines with J gene TRBJ1-4, with a possible D match to TRBD1 (5 bases). The CDR3 covers 17 residues. The germline CDR1 and CDR2 sequences are MNHNS and SASEGT. V lost 2 bases and J 0 bases, leaving 13 bases between the germline ends. The CDR3 here is CASSEIRGGATNEKLFF. The DNA for the CDR3 is TGTGCCAGCAGTGAAATCCGGGGGGGAGCAACTAATGAAAAACTGTTTTTT.

The V call is TRBV27, the J call TRBJ2-3; 10 bases map to TRBD1. J gave up 7 bases and V 5 bases, and 12 bases lay outside the gene matches. Looked up from germline, CDR1 is MNHEY and CDR2 is SMNVEV (reference sequence). The CDR3 contains 16 residues. CDR3 region: CASSPGQGVPSNTQYF. The CDR3 nucleotides read TGTGCCAGCAGTCCCGGACAGGGGGTGCCTTCGAATACGCAGTATTTT.

The chain recombines TRBV28 with TRBJ2-2; 7 bases fit TRBD1. CDR1 is MDHEN and CDR2 is SYDVKM in the germline V gene. V gave up 3 bases and J gave up 4 bases; unmatched junction bases: 2. This CDR3 is 14 amino acids long. The CDR3 DNA is TGTGCCAGCAGTTTTTCAGGGGGCACCGGGGAGCTGTTTTTT. Its translation: CASSFSGGTGELFF.

This clone is medium-sized (0.01 to 0.1%) by share. This rearrangement joins TRBV15 to TRBJ2-7, with D possibly matching TRBD1 (6 bases). The V gene's germline CDR1 is LNHNV and CDR2 YYDKDF (reference sequence). Trimming removed 5 bases from V and 1 base from J, with 12 bases in between. This CDR3 is built from 14 residues. The CDR3 DNA reads as TGTGCCACCAGCCAACAGGGAGATTCCTACGAGCAGTACTTC. It codes for CATSQQGDSYEQYF.